The clone carrying this TCR beta chain was seen at least ten times. This specimen belongs to a study of T-cell reconstitution after alpha-beta-depleted transplantation in children. Unique molecular identifiers were built into the TCRbeta library. TCRdb re-derived calls from the PCR reads in MiXCR, one entry per CDR3 protein. Here the sample spans under 850,000 distinct CDR3 sequences, around 13% being singletons. This material consisted of PBMCs, taken before TCRalphabeta/CD19-depleted stem cell transplant. The sequence was obtained from a girl aged 2-9 years with congenital amegakaryocytic thrombocytopenia, due to receive a stem cell transplant.

The CDR3 DNA reads as TGTGCCAGCAGATCAGGGGGCGGCCAAGAGACCCAGTACTTC. Amino acids: CASRSGGGQETQYF. This rearrangement joins TRBV2 to TRBJ2-5, with 8 bases that match TRBD1. The CDR3 consists of 14 residues. Germline assignment: CDR1 SNHLY and CDR2 FYNNEI. J lost 1 base, V lost 6 bases, and 4 bases had no gene match. The full variable domain, rest sourced from reference TRBV2 and TRBJ2-5, is EPEVTQTPSHQVTQMGQEVILRCVPISNHLYFYWYRQILGQKVEFLVSFYNNEISEKSEIFDDQFSVERPDGSNFTLKIRSTKLEDSAMYFCASRSGGGQETQYFGPGTRLLVL.